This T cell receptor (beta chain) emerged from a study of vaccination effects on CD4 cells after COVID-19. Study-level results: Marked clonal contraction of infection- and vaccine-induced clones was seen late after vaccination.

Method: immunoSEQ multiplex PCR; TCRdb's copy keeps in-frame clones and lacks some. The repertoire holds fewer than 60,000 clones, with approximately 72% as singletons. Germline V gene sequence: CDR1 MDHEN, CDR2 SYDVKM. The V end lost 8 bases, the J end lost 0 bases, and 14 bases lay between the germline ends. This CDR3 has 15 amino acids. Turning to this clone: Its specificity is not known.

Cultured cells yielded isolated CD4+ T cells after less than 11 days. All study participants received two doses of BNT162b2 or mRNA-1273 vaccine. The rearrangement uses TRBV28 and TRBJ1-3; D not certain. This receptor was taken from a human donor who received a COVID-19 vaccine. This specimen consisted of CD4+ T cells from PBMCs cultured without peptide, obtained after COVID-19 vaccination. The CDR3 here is CASVGPRRSGNTIYF. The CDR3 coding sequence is TGTGCCAGCGTGGGCCCTCGACGCTCTGGAAACACCATATATTTT.